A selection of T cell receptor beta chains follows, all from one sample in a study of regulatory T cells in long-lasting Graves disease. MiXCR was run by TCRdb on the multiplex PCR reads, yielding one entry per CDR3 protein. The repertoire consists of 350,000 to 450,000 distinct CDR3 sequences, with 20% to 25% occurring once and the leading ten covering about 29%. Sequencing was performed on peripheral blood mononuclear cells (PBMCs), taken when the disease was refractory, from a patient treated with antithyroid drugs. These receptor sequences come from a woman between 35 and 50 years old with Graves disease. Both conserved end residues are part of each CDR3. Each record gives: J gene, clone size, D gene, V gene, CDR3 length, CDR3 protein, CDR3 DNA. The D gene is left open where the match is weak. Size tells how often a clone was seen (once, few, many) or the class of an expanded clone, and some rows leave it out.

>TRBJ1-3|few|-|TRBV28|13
CASSPTALNTIYF
TGTGCCAGCAGTCCGACAGCCCTGAACACCATATATTTT
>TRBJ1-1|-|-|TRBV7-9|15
CASSLAGPGATEAFF
TGTGCCAGCAGCTTAGCAGGGCCGGGGGCGACTGAAGCTTTCTTT
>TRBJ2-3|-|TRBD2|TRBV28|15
CASSPLAGGTDTQYF
TGTGCCAGCAGCCCTTTAGCGGGAGGTACAGATACGCAGTATTTT
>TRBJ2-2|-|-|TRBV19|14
CASSEGTGRVELFF
TGTGCCAGTAGTGAGGGGACGGGGCGAGTGGAGCTGTTTTTT
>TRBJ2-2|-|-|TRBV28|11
CASSEVGELFF
TGTGCCAGCAGTGAAGTCGGGGAGCTGTTTTTT
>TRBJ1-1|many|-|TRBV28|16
CASSGAGAPPFGEAFF
TGTGCCAGCAGTGGGGCGGGGGCGCCACCATTCGGAGAAGCTTTCTTT
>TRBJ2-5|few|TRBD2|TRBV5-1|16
CASSLALAGGLETQYF
TGCGCCAGCAGCTTGGCGTTAGCGGGAGGGCTTGAGACCCAGTACTTC
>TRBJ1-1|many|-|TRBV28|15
CASSLIGKGDTEAFF
TGTGCCAGCAGTTTAATCGGGAAAGGTGACACTGAAGCTTTCTTT
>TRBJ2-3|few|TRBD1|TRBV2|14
CASGTGSVTDTQYF
TGTGCCAGCGGGACAGGGTCTGTCACAGATACGCAGTATTTT
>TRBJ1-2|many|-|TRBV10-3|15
CAISESSGSLSGYTF
TGTGCCATCAGTGAGTCGAGTGGGAGCCTCTCTGGCTACACCTTC
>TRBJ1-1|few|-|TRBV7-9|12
CASGNRNTEAFF
TGTGCCAGCGGCAACAGGAACACTGAAGCTTTCTTT
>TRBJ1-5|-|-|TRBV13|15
CASSFGVGRNQPQHF
TGTGCCAGCAGCTTCGGGGTCGGGAGGAATCAGCCCCAGCATTTT
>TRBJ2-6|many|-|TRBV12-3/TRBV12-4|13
CASSPSGANVLTF
TGTGCCAGCAGTCCTTCGGGGGCCAACGTCCTGACTTTC
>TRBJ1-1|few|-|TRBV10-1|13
CASSEETGLQAFF
TGCGCCAGCAGTGAGGAAACAGGGCTTCAAGCTTTCTTT
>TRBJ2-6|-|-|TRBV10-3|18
CAISHLELSSSGANVLTF
TGTGCCATCAGCCACCTAGAGTTATCCAGCTCTGGGGCCAACGTCCTGACTTTC
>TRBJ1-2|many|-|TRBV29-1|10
CSVMTAGYTF
TGCAGCGTCATGACAGCCGGCTACACCTTC
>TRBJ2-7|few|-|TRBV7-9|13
CASSSSVSYEQYF
TGTGCCAGCTCATCCAGCGTCTCCTACGAGCAGTACTTC
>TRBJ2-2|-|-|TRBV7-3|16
CASRREAYTSTGELFF
TGTGCCAGCAGGAGGGAGGCCTACACTAGCACCGGGGAGCTGTTTTTT
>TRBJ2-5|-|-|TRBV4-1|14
CASSQPTGVETQYF
TGCGCCAGCAGCCAACCCACTGGTGTGGAGACCCAGTACTTC
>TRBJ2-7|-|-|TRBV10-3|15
CAISDRARGGYEQYF
TGTGCCATCAGTGACCGGGCCCGGGGAGGATACGAGCAGTACTTC
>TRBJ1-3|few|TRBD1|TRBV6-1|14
CASRTGNTGNTIYF
TGTGCCAGCAGGACAGGGAATACTGGAAACACCATATATTTT
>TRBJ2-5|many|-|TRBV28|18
CAGSLTAGRTGPKADQYF
TGTGCCGGCAGCCTCACAGCAGGACGGACGGGTCCGAAAGCGGACCAGTACTTC
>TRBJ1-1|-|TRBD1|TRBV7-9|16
CASSLGKYRGNTEAFF
TGTGCCAGCAGCTTAGGGAAGTACAGGGGGAACACTGAAGCTTTCTTT
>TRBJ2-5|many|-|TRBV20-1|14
CSARETQGTETQYF
TGCAGTGCTAGAGAGACACAGGGCACGGAGACCCAGTACTTC
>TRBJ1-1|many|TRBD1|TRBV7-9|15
CASSLGHRGGTEAFF
TGTGCCAGCAGCTTAGGCCACAGGGGTGGGACTGAAGCTTTCTTT
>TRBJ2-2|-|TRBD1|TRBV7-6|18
CASSEPVHRTGIDGELFF
TGTGCCAGCAGCGAACCCGTCCATAGGACAGGGATAGACGGGGAGCTGTTTTTT
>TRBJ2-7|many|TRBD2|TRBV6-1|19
CASSPAETSGVAFNYEQYF
TGTGCCAGCAGTCCCGCTGAGACTAGCGGGGTAGCCTTTAACTACGAGCAGTACTTC
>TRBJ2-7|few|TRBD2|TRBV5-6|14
CASTVAGGIYEQYF
TGTGCCAGCACCGTAGCGGGAGGGATCTACGAGCAGTACTTC
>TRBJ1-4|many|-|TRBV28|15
CASSPPAGGGEKLFF
TGTGCCAGCAGTCCCCCCGCAGGAGGGGGTGAAAAACTGTTTTTT
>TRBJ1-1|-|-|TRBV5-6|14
CASSLVQGRTEAFF
TGTGCCAGCAGCTTGGTGCAGGGACGCACTGAAGCTTTCTTT
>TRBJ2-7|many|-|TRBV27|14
CASSPPGGLGEQYF
TGTGCCAGCAGTCCCCCAGGGGGACTTGGTGAGCAGTACTTC
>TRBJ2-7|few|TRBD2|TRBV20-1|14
CSLDGTSRSYEQYF
TGCAGCCTGGACGGGACTAGCAGATCCTACGAGCAGTACTTC
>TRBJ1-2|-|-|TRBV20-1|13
CSASERLGYGYTF
TGCAGTGCCAGCGAACGACTGGGCTATGGCTACACCTTC
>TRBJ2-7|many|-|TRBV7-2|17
CASSPGGGSLTTYEQYF
TGTGCCAGCAGCCCGGGGGGCGGTAGCCTTACAACCTACGAGCAGTACTTC
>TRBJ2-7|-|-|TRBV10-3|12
CAISQTGAEQYF
TGTGCCATCAGCCAAACCGGGGCCGAGCAGTACTTC
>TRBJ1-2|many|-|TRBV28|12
CASSVGSNGYTF
TGTGCCAGCAGTGTCGGGTCTAATGGCTACACCTTC
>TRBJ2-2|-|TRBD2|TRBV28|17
CASSWASGRPPDGELFF
TGTGCCAGCAGTTGGGCTAGCGGGAGGCCTCCCGACGGGGAGCTGTTTTTT
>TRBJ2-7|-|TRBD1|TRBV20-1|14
CSAIQGAQAYEQYF
TGCAGTGCAATACAGGGGGCTCAAGCCTACGAGCAGTACTTC
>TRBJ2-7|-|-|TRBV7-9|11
CASSAYSEQYF
TGTGCCAGCAGCGCGTACAGCGAGCAGTACTTC
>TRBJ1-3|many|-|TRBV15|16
CATSREDRSSGNTIYF
TGTGCCACCAGCAGAGAAGACCGGAGCTCTGGAAACACCATATATTTT
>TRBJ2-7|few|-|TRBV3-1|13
CASSQGQIYEQYF
TGTGCCAGCAGCCAAGGACAGATCTACGAGCAGTACTTC
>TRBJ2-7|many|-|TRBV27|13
CASSLSWGTEQYF
TGTGCCAGCAGTTTATCTTGGGGTACCGAGCAGTACTTC
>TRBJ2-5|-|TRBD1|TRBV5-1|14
CASSRDSSQETQYF
TGCGCCAGCAGCCGGGACAGTTCGCAAGAGACCCAGTACTTC
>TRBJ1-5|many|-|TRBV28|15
CASSPIDRTDQPQHF
TGTGCCAGCAGTCCCATAGACAGGACCGATCAGCCCCAGCATTTT
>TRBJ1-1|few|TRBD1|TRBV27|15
CASRPLQGVRTEAFF
TGTGCCAGCAGGCCTCTACAGGGGGTAAGGACTGAAGCTTTCTTT
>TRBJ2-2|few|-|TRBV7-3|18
CASSLYPPLGSGTGELFF
TGTGCCAGCAGCTTATATCCCCCTTTGGGTAGCGGCACCGGGGAGCTGTTTTTT
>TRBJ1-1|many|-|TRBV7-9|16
CASSSRGEGRNTEAFF
TGTGCCAGCAGCTCCCGAGGGGAAGGAAGGAACACTGAAGCTTTCTTT
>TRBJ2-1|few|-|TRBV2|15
CASSVGGISYNEQFF
TGTGCCAGCAGTGTCGGAGGGATATCCTACAATGAGCAGTTCTTC